This T cell receptor (beta chain) is from a study of siplizumab effects on memory and regulatory T cells. V lost 0 bases, J lost 5 bases, and 13 bases lay in between. Germline lookup yields CDR1 LGHNT and CDR2 FRNRAP. The CDR3 extends over 16 amino acids. On this clone itself: Antigen specificity is unknown.

Some clones are missing from TCRdb's copy, which holds only in-frame ones; the method was immunoSEQ multiplex PCR. The sample records approximately 100,000 clones, over 85% being singletons. Points from the study as a whole: Treg origin accounted for an average of roughly 69% of mappable alloreactive CD4+ clones with siplizumab and about 30% in controls. Confirmation was lacking for the suppressive function of proliferating Tregs derived from siplizumab cultures.

This receptor was identified in a human donor in good health. The specimen was non-Treg CD4+ T cells sorted from blood. The chain has TRBV12-5 and TRBJ1-4; a possible D gene is TRBD1 (5 bases). CDR3 nucleotides: TGTGCTAGTGGTTTGGTACTAGCCGGACAAAATGAAAAACTGTTTTTT. Encoded protein: CASGLVLAGQNEKLFF.